The source of this T cell receptor (beta chain) is a study of blood T cell repertoires in COVID-19. About the study: Samples came from the United States, Italy and Spain, spanning acute and convalescent COVID-19. From T cells, B-cell-depleted T cells, or PBMCs came the material, which was cDNA or gDNA.

In the original analysis: The authors estimated nucleated cell counts from reference gene primer amplification. The table came from immunoSEQ multiplex PCR; TCRdb's copy has only in-frame clones and leaves some out. That table supplies the V and J calls and clone size; D and trimming were determined from the DNA. In the table there are about 140,000 clones, around 83% of which are singletons. V shed 6 bases and J 2 bases; nucleotides not matched to a gene: 4. Per germline, CDR1 MNHNY and CDR2 SVGAGI (reference sequence). CDR3 size: 13 residues. This receptor was identified in a woman aged 55-70 years with acute or convalescent COVID-19. This chain joins TRBV6-6 and TRBJ2-7, with 7 nucleotides matching TRBD1. The specimen sequenced was peripheral blood. The CDR3 spells CASRPGTAYEQYF. CDR3 nucleotide sequence: TGTGCCAGCAGACCCGGGACAGCCTACGAGCAGTACTTC.